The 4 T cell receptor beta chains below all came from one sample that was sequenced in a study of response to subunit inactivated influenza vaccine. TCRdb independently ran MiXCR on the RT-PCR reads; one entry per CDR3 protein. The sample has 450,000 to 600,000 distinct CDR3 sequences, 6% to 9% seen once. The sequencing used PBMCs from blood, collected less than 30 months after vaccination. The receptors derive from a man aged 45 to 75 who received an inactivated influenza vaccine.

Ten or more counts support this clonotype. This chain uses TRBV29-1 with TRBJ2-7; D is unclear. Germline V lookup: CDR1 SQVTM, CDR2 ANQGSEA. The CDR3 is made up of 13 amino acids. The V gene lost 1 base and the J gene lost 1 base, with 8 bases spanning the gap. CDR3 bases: TGCAGCGTTGAAGGTCAGGAGTCCTACGAGCAGTACTTC. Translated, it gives CSVEGQESYEQYF.

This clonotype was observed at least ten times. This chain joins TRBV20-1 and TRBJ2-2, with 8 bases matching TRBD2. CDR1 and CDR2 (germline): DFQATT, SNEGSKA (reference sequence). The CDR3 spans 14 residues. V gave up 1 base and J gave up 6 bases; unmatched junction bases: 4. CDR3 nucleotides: TGCAGTGCTAGAGGACTAGCGAGGGCCGGGGAGCTGTTTTTT. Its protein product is CSARGLARAGELFF.

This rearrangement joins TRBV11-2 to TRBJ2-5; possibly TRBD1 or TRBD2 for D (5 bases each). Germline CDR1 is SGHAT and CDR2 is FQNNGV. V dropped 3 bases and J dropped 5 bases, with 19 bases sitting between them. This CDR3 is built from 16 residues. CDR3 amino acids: CASSFGGRGYEETQYF. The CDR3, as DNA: TGTGCCAGCAGCTTTGGGGGTCGGGGTTACGAGGAGACCCAGTACTTC.

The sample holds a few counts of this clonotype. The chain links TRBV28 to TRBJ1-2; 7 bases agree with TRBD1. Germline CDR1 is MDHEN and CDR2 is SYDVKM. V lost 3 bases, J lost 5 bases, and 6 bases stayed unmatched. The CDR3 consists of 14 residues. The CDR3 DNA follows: TGTGCCAGCAGTTTCTGGGCAGGGGGTTATGGCTACACCTTC. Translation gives CASSFWAGGYGYTF.